This T cell receptor (beta chain) comes out of a study of beta chain features in type 1 diabetes. Findings of the study overall: It was not settled here whether HLA type affects TCRB rearrangement.

This clone was recorded once. Antigen: not known. The entirety of the isolated RNA underwent reverse transcription, so expressed TCRB transcripts were sequenced. The protocol was immunoSEQ multiplex PCR, while the TCRdb copy is restricted to in-frame clones and leaves out a portion. The sample yields roughly 250,000 clones, more than 65% seen once. The trim removed 7 bases at V and 7 bases at J, leaving 9 bases unmatched. CDR3 size: 14 residues. Germline lookup yields CDR1 MNHEY and CDR2 SMNVEV (reference sequence). The TCR comes from a man aged 25 to 45 in good health. The sample taken for sequencing was naive CD4+ T cells from blood. V and J are TRBV27 and TRBJ2-1; 8 bases line up with TRBD2. CDR3 DNA sequence: TGTGCCAGCATGAGAAGCGGGAGCGTTAATGAGCAGTTCTTC. This translates into CASMRSGSVNEQFF.